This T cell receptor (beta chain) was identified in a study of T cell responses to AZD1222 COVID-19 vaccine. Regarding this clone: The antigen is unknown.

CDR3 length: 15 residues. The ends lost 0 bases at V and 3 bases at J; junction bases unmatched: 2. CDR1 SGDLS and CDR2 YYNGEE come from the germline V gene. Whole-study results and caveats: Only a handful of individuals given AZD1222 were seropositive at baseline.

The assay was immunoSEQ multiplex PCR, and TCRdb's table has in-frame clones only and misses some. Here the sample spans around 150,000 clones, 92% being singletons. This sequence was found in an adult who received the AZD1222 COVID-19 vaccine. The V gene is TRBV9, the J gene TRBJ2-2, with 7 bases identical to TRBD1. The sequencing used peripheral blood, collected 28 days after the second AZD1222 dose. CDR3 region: CASSVGTGDTGELFF. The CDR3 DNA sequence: TGTGCCAGCAGCGTAGGTACAGGGGACACCGGGGAGCTGTTTTTT.